Listed below are T cell receptor beta chains from one sample, sequenced in a study of cytomegalovirus exposure and HLA in healthy donors. Produced via immunoSEQ multiplex PCR; TCRdb's table is partial and in-frame only. Of roughly 130,000 clones listed, 81% are singletons. Material: PBMCs. The receptors originated from a man aged 18 to 29 in good health and CMV-seronegative. CDR3s include the opening cysteine and the closing phenylalanine or tryptophan. The order of the fields is clone size, V gene, D gene, J gene, CDR3 protein, CDR3 DNA. A D gene is named only where the DNA matches it firmly. Clone size is given for some rows only: seen once, a few or many times, or a class if the clone is expanded.

.	TRBV27	TRBD2	TRBJ2-3	CASSSPSGGTTDTQYF	TGTGCCAGCAGCTCTCCTAGCGGGGGGACCACAGATACGCAGTATTTT
.	TRBV6-4	.	TRBJ1-2	CASSRYIYGYTF	TGTGCCAGCAGCCGTTACATCTATGGCTACACCTTC
.	TRBV6-6	TRBD1	TRBJ1-2	CASSYGDRGRPGYTF	TGTGCCAGCAGTTACGGGGACAGGGGAAGGCCTGGCTACACCTTC
.	TRBV27	TRBD1	TRBJ2-2	CATRDRAYTGELFF	TGTGCCACCCGGGACAGAGCTTACACCGGGGAGCTGTTTTTT
.	TRBV18	.	TRBJ1-5	CASSPIGGNQPQHF	TGTGCCAGCTCACCCATCGGGGGAAATCAGCCCCAGCATTTT
.	TRBV19	.	TRBJ2-7	CASSMQGTYEQYF	TGTGCCAGTAGTATGCAGGGGACCTACGAGCAGTACTTC
.	TRBV14	.	TRBJ2-5	CASSQRGHETQYF	TGTGCCAGCAGCCAAAGGGGTCATGAGACCCAGTACTTC
.	TRBV29-1	TRBD1	TRBJ2-6	CSVGDRTSSGANVLTF	TGCAGCGTTGGGGACAGGACAAGCTCTGGGGCCAACGTCCTGACTTTC
.	TRBV18	.	TRBJ2-7	CASSPLASEQYF	TGTGCCAGCTCACCTCTAGCGTCCGAGCAGTACTTC
.	TRBV6-5	TRBD1	TRBJ2-3	CASSSFPGQSTDTQYF	TGTGCCAGCAGTTCTTTCCCGGGACAGAGCACAGATACGCAGTATTTT
few	TRBV25-1	.	TRBJ2-7	CASSLYNEQYF	TGTGCCAGCAGCCTGTATAACGAGCAGTACTTC
.	TRBV21-1	.	TRBJ2-7	CASSRDRGPSYEQYF	TGTGCCAGCAGCCGCGACAGGGGACCTTCCTACGAGCAGTACTTC
.	TRBV23-1	.	TRBJ1-1	CASSHDQHSGRTEAFF	TGCGCCAGCAGTCACGACCAGCATTCAGGGAGGACTGAAGCTTTCTTT
few	TRBV4-3	TRBD1	TRBJ1-1	CASSQDRGSLNTEAFF	TGCGCCAGCAGCCAAGACAGGGGGTCGTTGAACACTGAAGCTTTCTTT
.	TRBV5-6	TRBD1	TRBJ2-7	CASSSSVLRTGGIYEQYF	TGTGCCAGCAGCTCTTCTGTCCTTCGGACAGGGGGTATCTACGAGCAGTACTTC
.	TRBV27	.	TRBJ1-5	CASSFGSGNQPQHF	TGTGCCAGCAGTTTTGGCAGCGGCAATCAGCCCCAGCATTTT
few	TRBV18	TRBD2	TRBJ2-5	CASSPLFTRGEPGVRETQYF	TGTGCCAGCTCACCACTTTTCACGCGGGGGGAACCCGGTGTACGGGAGACCCAGTACTTC
.	TRBV2	.	TRBJ2-7	CASRGDSYEQYF	TGTGCCAGCAGAGGGGACTCCTACGAGCAGTACTTC
.	TRBV30	.	TRBJ2-3	CAWSQTGGTDTQYF	TGTGCCTGGAGTCAAACGGGTGGCACAGATACGCAGTATTTT
.	TRBV10-1	.	TRBJ2-7	CASSESKRGDPQYF	TGCGCCAGCAGTGAGTCCAAGCGAGGCGACCCGCAGTACTTC
.	TRBV7-6	TRBD1	TRBJ2-7	CASSVRQGAGEQYF	TGTGCCAGCAGCGTTAGACAGGGGGCAGGCGAGCAGTACTTC
.	TRBV29-1	.	TRBJ1-1	CSGDDRGTTEAFF	TGCAGCGGAGATGACCGGGGGACCACTGAAGCTTTCTTT
.	TRBV2	.	TRBJ1-5	CASSGEGNQPQHF	TGTGCCAGCAGCGGGGAGGGGAATCAGCCCCAGCATTTT
.	TRBV5-1	TRBD1	TRBJ2-7	CASSGSDRAQYYEQYF	TGCGCCAGCAGCGGAAGCGACAGGGCCCAATACTACGAGCAGTACTTC
.	TRBV27	.	TRBJ1-2	CASAGLRGNYGYTF	TGTGCCAGCGCTGGGCTCAGGGGCAACTATGGCTACACCTTC
.	TRBV15	.	TRBJ2-6	CATSRGITQSGANVLNF	TGTGCCACCAGCAGAGGAATCACCCAGTCTGGGGCCAACGTCCTGAATTTC
.	TRBV10-3	TRBD1	TRBJ1-2	CAINPGDRVRGYTF	TGTGCCATCAATCCCGGGGACAGGGTGAGGGGCTACACCTTC
.	TRBV5-6	.	TRBJ1-5	CASSLGGLRDNQPQHF	TGTGCCAGCAGCTTGGGAGGGCTCAGAGATAATCAGCCCCAGCATTTT
.	TRBV4-3	TRBD2	TRBJ2-3	CASSSGGGDTQYF	TGCGCCAGCTCAAGCGGGGGTGGGGATACGCAGTATTTT
few	TRBV5-6	TRBD1	TRBJ1-4	CASSLSGGTGGNEKLFF	TGTGCCAGCAGCTTGAGCGGAGGGACAGGGGGAAATGAAAAACTGTTTTTT
.	TRBV19	TRBD1	TRBJ2-7	CASSPGGQGERYEQYF	TGTGCCAGTAGTCCGGGGGGACAGGGGGAACGGTACGAGCAGTACTTC
once	TRBV14	.	TRBJ1-6	CASSQLVGRASYNSPLHF	TGTGCCAGCAGCCAATTAGTCGGCAGGGCCTCCTATAATTCACCCCTCCACTTT
.	TRBV15	TRBD1	TRBJ1-1	CATSTRDRATEAFF	TGTGCCACCAGCACAAGGGACAGGGCTACTGAAGCTTTCTTT
.	TRBV5-1	.	TRBJ1-2	CASSLGSGYTF	TGCGCCAGCAGCTTGGGGAGTGGCTACACCTTC
.	TRBV7-7	.	TRBJ2-5	CASSQGRVYQETQYF	TGTGCCAGCAGCCAGGGGAGGGTCTACCAAGAGACCCAGTACTTC
.	TRBV11-1	TRBD1	TRBJ1-6	CASSPRTGGNSPLHF	TGTGCCAGCAGCCCTAGGACAGGGGGCAATTCACCCCTCCACTTT
.	TRBV27	.	TRBJ2-5	CASSSRPARETQYF	TGTGCCAGCAGTTCGAGGCCCGCCCGAGAGACCCAGTACTTC
.	TRBV5-6	TRBD1	TRBJ1-2	CASSLRDRALYGYTF	TGTGCCAGCAGCCTCCGGGACAGAGCTCTCTATGGCTACACCTTC
.	TRBV27	.	TRBJ1-1	CASSLLDTPGMTEAFF	TGTGCCAGCAGTTTATTAGACACACCAGGGATGACTGAAGCTTTCTTT
once	TRBV4-2	TRBD2	TRBJ2-1	CASSQTSGAYNEQFF	TGTGCCAGCAGCCAAACTAGCGGGGCATACAATGAGCAGTTCTTC
.	TRBV6-5	TRBD1	TRBJ1-3	CASLRGNTIYF	TGTGCCAGTCTCAGGGGGAACACCATATATTTT
.	TRBV9	TRBD1	TRBJ1-6	CASSEGQGSNSPLHF	TGTGCCAGCAGCGAGGGACAGGGATCCAATTCACCCCTCCACTTT
.	TRBV20-1	.	TRBJ1-1	CSALGAAFF	TGCAGTGCCCTCGGAGCGGCTTTCTTT
once	TRBV27	.	TRBJ2-2	CASSSSRGDTGELFF	.
once	TRBV9	TRBD1	TRBJ1-4	CASSDRDSVNEKLFF	TGTGCCAGCAGCGACCGGGACAGTGTAAATGAAAAACTGTTTTTT
.	TRBV6-4	TRBD1	TRBJ2-1	CASSDSGQSSYNEQFF	TGTGCCAGCAGTGACTCGGGACAGAGCTCCTACAATGAGCAGTTCTTC
.	TRBV7-9	.	TRBJ2-7	CASSLLDTLPTYEQYF	TGTGCCAGCAGCTTACTCGACACCCTGCCTACCTACGAGCAGTACTTC
.	TRBV4-3	.	TRBJ2-2	CASSQEPSGSAGELFF	TGCGCCAGCAGCCAAGAACCGTCAGGGTCGGCCGGGGAGCTGTTTTTT
.	TRBV5-1	.	TRBJ2-7	CASSIGGDEQYF	TGCGCCAGCAGCATAGGGGGGGACGAGCAGTACTTC
.	TRBV5-1	.	TRBJ1-3	CASSLYGSSGNTIYF	TGCGCCAGCAGCTTGTACGGGAGCTCTGGAAACACCATATATTTT
.	TRBV19	TRBD2	TRBJ2-3	CASSILAGGSDTQYF	TGTGCCAGTAGTATACTAGCGGGGGGATCAGATACGCAGTATTTT
.	TRBV10-2	.	TRBJ1-3	CASSEGRSSGNTIYF	TGCGCCAGCAGTGAGGGGCGTAGCTCTGGAAACACCATATATTTT
.	TRBV30	.	TRBJ1-2	CACPGGGGYTF	TGTGCCTGCCCGGGAGGGGGTGGCTACACCTTC
.	TRBV18	.	TRBJ1-1	CASSQRDTEAFF	TGTGCCAGCTCCCAGAGGGACACTGAAGCTTTCTTT
.	TRBV10-2	.	TRBJ1-4	CASSVGRLREKLFF	TGCGCCAGCAGTGTTGGCAGGCTTCGGGAAAAACTGTTTTTT
.	TRBV30	.	TRBJ2-7	CAWSQAYEQYF	TGTGCCTGGTCACAGGCCTACGAGCAGTACTTC
.	TRBV6-5	TRBD1	TRBJ1-1	CASSPGGRTEAFF	TGTGCCAGCAGTCCAGGGGGGAGGACTGAAGCTTTCTTT